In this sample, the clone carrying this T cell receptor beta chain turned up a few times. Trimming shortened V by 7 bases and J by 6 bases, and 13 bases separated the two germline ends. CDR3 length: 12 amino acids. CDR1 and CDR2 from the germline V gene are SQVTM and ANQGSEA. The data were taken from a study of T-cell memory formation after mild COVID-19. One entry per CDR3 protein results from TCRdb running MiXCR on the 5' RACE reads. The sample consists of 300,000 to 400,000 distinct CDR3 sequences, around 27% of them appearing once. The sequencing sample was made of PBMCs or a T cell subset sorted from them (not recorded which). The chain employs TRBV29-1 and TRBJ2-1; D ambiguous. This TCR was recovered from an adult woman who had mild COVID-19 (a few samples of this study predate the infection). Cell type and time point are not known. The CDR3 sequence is CSGGNMGNEQFF. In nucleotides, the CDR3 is TGCAGCGGTGGAAACATGGGCAATGAGCAGTTCTTC.